This T cell receptor (beta chain) originates from a study of blood T cell repertoires in COVID-19. Across the whole study: Samples representing acute and convalescent COVID-19 were sourced from the United States, Italy and Spain. T cells, B-cell-depleted T cells, or PBMCs supplied cDNA or gDNA.

Per the original data handling: The assay estimated nucleated cells by amplifying reference gene primers. Here immunoSEQ multiplex PCR was the method, and the copy in TCRdb shows in-frame clones only, minus some. V and J calls plus clone size are reproduced from that table; the DNA served to infer D and trimming. This table holds approximately 15,000 clones, approximately 83% found once. V lost 5 bases and J lost 0, with 10 bases in between. The length of the CDR3 is 14 residues. Germline V gene sequence: CDR1 LNHNV, CDR2 YYDKDF (reference sequence). The sequenced sample consisted of peripheral blood. The sequence was obtained from a human donor in a cohort sampled during active COVID-19. V is TRBV15 and J is TRBJ1-1, with a possible D match to TRBD1 (5 bases). This CDR3 is CATSGGGMNTEAFF. The CDR3 region has the DNA TGTGCCACCAGCGGGGGGGGGATGAACACTGAAGCTTTCTTT.